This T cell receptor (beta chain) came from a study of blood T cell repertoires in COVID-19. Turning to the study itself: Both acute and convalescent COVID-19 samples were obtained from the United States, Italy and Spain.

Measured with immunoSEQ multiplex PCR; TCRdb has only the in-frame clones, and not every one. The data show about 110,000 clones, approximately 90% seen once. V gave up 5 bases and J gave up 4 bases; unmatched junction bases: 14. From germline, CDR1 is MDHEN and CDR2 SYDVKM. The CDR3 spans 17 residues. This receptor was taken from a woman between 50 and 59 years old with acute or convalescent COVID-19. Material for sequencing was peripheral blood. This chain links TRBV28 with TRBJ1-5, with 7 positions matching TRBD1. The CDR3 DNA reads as TGTGCCAGCAGTCAGAGGACAGGAGGAACTTTGAATCAGCCCCAGCATTTT. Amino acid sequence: CASSQRTGGTLNQPQHF.